This TCR beta chain was captured in a study of cytomegalovirus exposure and HLA in healthy donors. Looking at the study overall: In a previous analysis, more than 90 million unique TCR beta sequences were found from some 180 million T cells.

The PCR contained 60 Vbeta and 13 Jbeta primers. In the authors' workflow: A later analysis tallied roughly 77 million unique TCR beta chains, roughly 11 million of them shared. Some clones are missing from TCRdb's copy, which holds only in-frame ones; the method was immunoSEQ multiplex PCR. The V and J calls and the clone size are those of that table, but D and trimming were determined from the DNA. This table has about 150,000 clones, over 80% appearing once. Regarding this clone: Its antigen remains unidentified.

This CDR3 is built from 13 residues. V dropped 5 bases and J dropped 6 bases, with 11 bases sitting between them. Germline CDR1 is MNHNY and CDR2 is SVGAGI (reference sequence). The donors (healthy individuals) were bone marrow donors. Study findings and constraints: The number of N-insertions in an Asian-associated ancestry cluster was reportedly below the approximately 680-donor mean in a later analysis.

The chain couples TRBV6-6 to TRBJ2-1; D is ambiguous. The sequenced material came from PBMCs. The sequence was obtained from a male donor in good health and CMV-seronegative. The CDR3 region is CASSQTATNEQFF. CDR3 in DNA: TGTGCCAGCAGTCAGACTGCAACCAATGAGCAGTTCTTC.